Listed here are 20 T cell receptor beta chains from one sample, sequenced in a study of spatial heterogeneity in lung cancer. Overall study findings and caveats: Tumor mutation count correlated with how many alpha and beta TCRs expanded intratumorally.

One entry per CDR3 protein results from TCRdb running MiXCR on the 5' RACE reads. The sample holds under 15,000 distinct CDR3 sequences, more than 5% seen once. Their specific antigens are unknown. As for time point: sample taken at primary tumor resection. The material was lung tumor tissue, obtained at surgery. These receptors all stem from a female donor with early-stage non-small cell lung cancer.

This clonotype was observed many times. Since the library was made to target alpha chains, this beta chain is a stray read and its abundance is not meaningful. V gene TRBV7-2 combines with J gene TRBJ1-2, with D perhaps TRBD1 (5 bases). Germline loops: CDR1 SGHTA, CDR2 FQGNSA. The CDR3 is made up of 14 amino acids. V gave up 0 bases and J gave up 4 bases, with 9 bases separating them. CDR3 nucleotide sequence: TGTGCCAGCAGCTTAGCAGGGACGGCCTATGGCTACACCTTC. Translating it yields CASSLAGTAYGYTF.

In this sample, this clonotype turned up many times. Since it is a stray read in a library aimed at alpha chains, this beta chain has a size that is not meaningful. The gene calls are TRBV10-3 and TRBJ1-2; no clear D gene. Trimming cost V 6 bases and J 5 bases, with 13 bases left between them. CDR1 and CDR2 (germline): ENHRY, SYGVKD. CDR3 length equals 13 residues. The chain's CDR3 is CAIRVEGGYGYTF. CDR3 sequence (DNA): TGTGCCATCAGGGTCGAGGGAGGGTATGGCTACACCTTC.

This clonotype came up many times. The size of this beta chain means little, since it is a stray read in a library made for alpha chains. The CDR3 DNA reads as TGCGCCAGCAGTCTGAATGGTGGCCCCACCGGGGAGCTGTTTTTT. Translating it yields CASSLNGGPTGELFF. This chain joins TRBV5-1 and TRBJ2-2; D is unclear. This CDR3 has 15 residues. Germline CDR1 and CDR2: SGHRS and YFSETQ. Trimming left V 5 bases short and J 4 bases short, with 15 bases between.

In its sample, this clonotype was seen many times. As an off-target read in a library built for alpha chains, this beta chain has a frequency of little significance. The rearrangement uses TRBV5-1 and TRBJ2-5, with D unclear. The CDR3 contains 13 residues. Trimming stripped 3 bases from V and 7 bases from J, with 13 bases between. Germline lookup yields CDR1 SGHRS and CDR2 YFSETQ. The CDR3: CASSYSSDTTQYF. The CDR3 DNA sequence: TGCGCCAGCAGCTATTCAAGCGACACGACCCAGTACTTC. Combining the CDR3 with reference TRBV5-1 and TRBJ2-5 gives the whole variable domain KAGVTQTPRYLIKTRGQQVTLSCSPISGHRSVSWYQQTPGQGLQFLFEYFSETQRNKGNFPGRFSGRQFSNSRSEMNVSTLELGDSALYLCASSYSSDTTQYFGPGTRLLVL.

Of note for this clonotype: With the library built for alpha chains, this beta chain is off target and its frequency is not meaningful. This CDR3 is CASSYSARSGANVLTF. The CDR3, as DNA: TGTGCCAGCAGTTACTCAGCCAGGTCTGGGGCCAACGTCCTGACTTTC. The chain recombines TRBV6-5 with TRBJ2-6; D not certain. V was clipped by 0 bases and J by 1 base, with 7 bases between them. CDR3 size: 16 residues. Germline values: CDR1 MNHEY, CDR2 SVGAGI.

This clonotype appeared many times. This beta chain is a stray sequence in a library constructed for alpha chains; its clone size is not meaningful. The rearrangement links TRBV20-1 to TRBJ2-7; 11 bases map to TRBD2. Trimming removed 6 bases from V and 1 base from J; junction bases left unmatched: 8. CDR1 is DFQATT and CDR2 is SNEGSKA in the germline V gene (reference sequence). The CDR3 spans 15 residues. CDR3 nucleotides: TGCAGTGCCACCCGACTAGCGGGGACTTCCTACGAGCAGTACTTC. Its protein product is CSATRLAGTSYEQYF.

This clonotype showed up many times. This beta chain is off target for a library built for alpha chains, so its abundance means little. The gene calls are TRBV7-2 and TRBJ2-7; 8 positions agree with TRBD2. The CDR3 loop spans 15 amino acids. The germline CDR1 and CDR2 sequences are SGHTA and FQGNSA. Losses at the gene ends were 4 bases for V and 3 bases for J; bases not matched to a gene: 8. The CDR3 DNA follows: TGTGCCAGCAGCTCGACTCGGGGGGGAGGCTACGAGCAGTACTTC. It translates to CASSSTRGGGYEQYF. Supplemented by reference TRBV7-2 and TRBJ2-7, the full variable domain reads GAGVSQSPSNKVTEKGKDVELRCDPISGHTALYWYRQSLGQGLEFLIYFQGNSAPDKSGLPSDRFSAERTGGSVSTLTIQRTQQEDSAVYLCASSSTRGGGYEQYFGPGTRLTVT.

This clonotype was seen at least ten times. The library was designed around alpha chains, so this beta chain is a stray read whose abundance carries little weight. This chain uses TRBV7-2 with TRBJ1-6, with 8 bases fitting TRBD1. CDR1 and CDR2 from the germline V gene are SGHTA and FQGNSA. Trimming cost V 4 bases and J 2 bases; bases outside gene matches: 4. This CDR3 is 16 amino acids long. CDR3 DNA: TGTGCCAGCAGCTCGACAGGGGTGCCCTATAATTCACCCCTCCACTTT. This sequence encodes CASSSTGVPYNSPLHF.

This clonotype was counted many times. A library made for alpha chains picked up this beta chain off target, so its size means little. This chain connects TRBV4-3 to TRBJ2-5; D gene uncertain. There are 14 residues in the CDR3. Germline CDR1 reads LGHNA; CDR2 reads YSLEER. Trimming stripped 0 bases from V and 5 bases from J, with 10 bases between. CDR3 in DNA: TGCGCCAGCAGCCAAGATAGGCGGTTGGAGACCCAGTACTTC. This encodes CASSQDRRLETQYF.

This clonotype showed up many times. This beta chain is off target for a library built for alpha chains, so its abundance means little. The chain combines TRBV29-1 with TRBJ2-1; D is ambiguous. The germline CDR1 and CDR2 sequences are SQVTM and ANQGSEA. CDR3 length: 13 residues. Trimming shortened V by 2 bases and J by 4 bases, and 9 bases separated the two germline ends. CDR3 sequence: CSVEPLGYNEQFF. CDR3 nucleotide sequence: TGCAGCGTTGAACCTCTGGGGTACAATGAGCAGTTCTTC.

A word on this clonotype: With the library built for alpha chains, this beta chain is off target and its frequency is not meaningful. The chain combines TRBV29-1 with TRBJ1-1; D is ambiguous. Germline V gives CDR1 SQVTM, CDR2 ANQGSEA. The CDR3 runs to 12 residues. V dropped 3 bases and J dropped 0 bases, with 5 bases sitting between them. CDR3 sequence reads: CSVEGLNTEAFF. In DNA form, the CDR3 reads TGCAGCGTTGAGGGGTTGAACACTGAAGCTTTCTTT.

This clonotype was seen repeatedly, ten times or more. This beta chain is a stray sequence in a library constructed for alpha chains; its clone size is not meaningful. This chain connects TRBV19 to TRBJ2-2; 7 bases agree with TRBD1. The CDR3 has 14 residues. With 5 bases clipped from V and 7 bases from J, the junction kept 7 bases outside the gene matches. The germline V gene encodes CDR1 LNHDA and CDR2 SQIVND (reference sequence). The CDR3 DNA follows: TGTGCCAGTAGTCCAACAGGGGTGAGCGGGGAGCTGTTTTTT. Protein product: CASSPTGVSGELFF. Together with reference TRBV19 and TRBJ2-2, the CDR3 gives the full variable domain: DGGITQSPKYLFRKEGQNVTLSCEQNLNHDAMYWYRQDPGQGLRLIYYSQIVNDFQKGDIAEGYSVSREKKESFPLTVTSAQKNPTAFYLCASSPTGVSGELFFGEGSRLTVL.

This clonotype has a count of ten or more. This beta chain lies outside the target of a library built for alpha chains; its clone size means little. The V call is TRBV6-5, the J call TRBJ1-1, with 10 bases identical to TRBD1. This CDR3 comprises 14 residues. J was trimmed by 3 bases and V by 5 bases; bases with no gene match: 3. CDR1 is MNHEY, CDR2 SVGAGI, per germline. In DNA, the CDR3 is TGTGCCAGCAGTGACAGGGGGCCGTACACTGAAGCTTTCTTT. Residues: CASSDRGPYTEAFF.

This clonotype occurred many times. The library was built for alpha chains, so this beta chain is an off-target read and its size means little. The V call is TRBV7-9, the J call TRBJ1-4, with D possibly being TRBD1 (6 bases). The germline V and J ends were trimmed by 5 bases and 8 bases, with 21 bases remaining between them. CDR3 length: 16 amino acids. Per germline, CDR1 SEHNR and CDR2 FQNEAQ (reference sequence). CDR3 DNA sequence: TGTGCCAGCAGCGTTACCCTGGGCAGGGGAGGGGAAAAACTGTTTTTT. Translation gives CASSVTLGRGGEKLFF.

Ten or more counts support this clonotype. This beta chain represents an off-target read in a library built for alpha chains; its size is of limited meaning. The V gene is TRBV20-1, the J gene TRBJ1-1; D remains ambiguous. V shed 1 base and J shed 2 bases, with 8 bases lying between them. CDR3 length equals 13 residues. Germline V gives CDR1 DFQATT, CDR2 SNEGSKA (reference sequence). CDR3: CSARGVRNTEAFF. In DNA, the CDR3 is TGCAGTGCTAGAGGGGTCAGAAACACTGAAGCTTTCTTT.

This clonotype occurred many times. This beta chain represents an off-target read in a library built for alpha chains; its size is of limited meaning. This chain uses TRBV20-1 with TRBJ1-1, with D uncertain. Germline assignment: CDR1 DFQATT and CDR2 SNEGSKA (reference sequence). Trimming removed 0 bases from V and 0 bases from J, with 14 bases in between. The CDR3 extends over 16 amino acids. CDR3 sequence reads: CSARDRSRPMNTEAFF. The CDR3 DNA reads TGCAGTGCTAGAGATCGAAGTAGGCCCATGAACACTGAAGCTTTCTTT.

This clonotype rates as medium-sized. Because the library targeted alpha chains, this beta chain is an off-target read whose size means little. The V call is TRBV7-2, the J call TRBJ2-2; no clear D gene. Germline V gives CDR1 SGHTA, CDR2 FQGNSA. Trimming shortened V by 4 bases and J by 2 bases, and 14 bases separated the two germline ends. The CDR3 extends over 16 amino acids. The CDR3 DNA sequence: TGTGCCAGCAGCTGGAACGGGTGGTCCAACACCGGGGAGCTGTTTTTT. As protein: CASSWNGWSNTGELFF.

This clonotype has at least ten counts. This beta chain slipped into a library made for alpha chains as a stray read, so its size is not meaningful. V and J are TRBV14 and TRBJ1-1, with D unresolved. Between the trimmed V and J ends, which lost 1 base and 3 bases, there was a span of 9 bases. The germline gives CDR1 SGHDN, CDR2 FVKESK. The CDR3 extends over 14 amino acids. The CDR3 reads CASSQVRGYTEAFF. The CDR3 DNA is TGTGCCAGCAGCCAAGTGCGGGGATACACTGAAGCTTTCTTT.

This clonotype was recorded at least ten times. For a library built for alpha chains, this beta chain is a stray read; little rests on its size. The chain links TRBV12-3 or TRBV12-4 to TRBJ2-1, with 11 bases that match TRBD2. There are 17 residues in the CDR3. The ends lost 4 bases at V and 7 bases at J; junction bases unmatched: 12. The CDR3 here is CASSSGSGGARRNEQFF. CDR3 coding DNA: TGTGCCAGCAGTTCCGGTAGCGGGGGGGCCAGGAGAAATGAGCAGTTCTTC.

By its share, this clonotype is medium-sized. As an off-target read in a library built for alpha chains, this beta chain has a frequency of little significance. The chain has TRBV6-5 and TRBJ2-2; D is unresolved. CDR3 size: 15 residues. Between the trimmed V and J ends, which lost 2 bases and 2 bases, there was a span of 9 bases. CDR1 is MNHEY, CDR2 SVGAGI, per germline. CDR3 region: CASSYGPENTGELFF. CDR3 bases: TGTGCCAGCAGTTACGGGCCAGAAAACACCGGGGAGCTGTTTTTT.